The T cell receptor (beta chain) described here comes from a study of shared clonotypes between healthy human individuals. Study-wide findings and caveats: For naive CD4 cells, roughly 5% of clonotypes were shared across a handful of donors. Donor scarcity curtailed the genetic and exposure-history diversity represented herein.

In the case of this clone: Antigen unknown.

CD4+ cells were split into CD45RA+ naive and CD45RA-negative memory subsets. Repertoires were generated with immunoSEQ multiplex PCR, while TCRdb's copy carries only in-frame clones and drops some. Here the sample spans approximately 700,000 clones, around 78% being singletons. This TCR was recovered from a woman aged 30 to 39 in good health. The sequenced material came from memory CD4+ T cells sorted from blood. Subset specified: CD45RA-negative fraction.

In nucleotides, the CDR3 is TGCAGCGTTCTTCAAGGACAGGGGATAGGGGAGCAGTACTTC. Protein sequence: CSVLQGQGIGEQYF. The chain uses TRBV29-1 and TRBJ2-5, with 9 nucleotides matching TRBD1. V lost 5 bases, J lost 11 bases, and 15 bases stayed unmatched. This CDR3 contains 14 residues. Germline CDR1 and CDR2: SQVTM and ANQGSEA.